The 4 T cell receptor beta chains below were found in one sample sequenced in a study of shared clonotypes between healthy human individuals. The method was immunoSEQ multiplex PCR; TCRdb's version includes in-frame clones alone and lacks a portion of them. The sample lists approximately 2.1 million clones, approximately 93% seen once, with 0.35% to 0.5% in the top ten. The sample comprised naive CD4+ T cells from PBMCs. Regarding subset: CD45RA+ positively selected. These receptors were collected from a man younger than 30 in good health. Some clones in this sample may be carry-over from other donors' samples.

V is TRBV4-2 and J is TRBJ1-3, with D unresolved. Per germline, CDR1 LGHNA and CDR2 YNFKEQ. Trimming removed 1 base at V and 7 bases at J, with 8 bases between. This CDR3 spans 13 amino acids. CDR3 region: CASSQGTRNTIYF. The CDR3 DNA sequence: TGTGCCAGCAGCCAAGGTACGAGGAACACCATATATTTT.

This sequence joins TRBV6-1 and TRBJ2-5; the match to TRBD2 covers 8 bases. The CDR3 has 14 amino acids. Unmatched junction bases numbered 4, after V lost 6 bases and J lost 1 base. Germline V gives CDR1 MNHNS, CDR2 SASEGT. The CDR3 DNA follows: TGTGCCAGCAGCTTAAGCGGGGGCCAAGAGACCCAGTACTTC. Protein: CASSLSGGQETQYF.

CDR3 nucleotide sequence: TGTGCCAGCAGCCAAAGGGACATAGGGAACAATCAGCCCCAGCATTTT. This translates into CASSQRDIGNNQPQHF. V usage is TRBV7-9 and J usage is TRBJ1-5; the D gene is possibly TRBD1 (6 bases). CDR1 and CDR2 (germline): SEHNR, FQNEAQ (reference sequence). The CDR3 loop spans 16 amino acids. The V end lost 5 bases, the J end lost 3 bases, and 17 bases lay between the germline ends.

The chain links TRBV11-2 to TRBJ2-7; 8 nucleotides agree with TRBD2. The CDR3 is made up of 16 amino acids. CDR1 SGHAT and CDR2 FQNNGV come from the germline V gene. Trimming removed 5 bases from V and 2 bases from J; junction bases left unmatched: 11. The DNA of the CDR3 is TGTGCCAGCAGCAACTACATAGCGGGATCAGCCTACGAGCAGTACTTC. Protein sequence: CASSNYIAGSAYEQYF.